The clone carrying this T cell receptor beta chain has a handful of counts. Its antigen is currently unknown. This record comes from a study of T-cell reconstitution after alpha-beta-depleted transplantation in children. Study-wide results and limits: Expanded clones from the graft, numbering several hundred, reportedly supplied alpha-beta T cells about two months after transplant. There were some patients whose high TCRbeta diversity at day 60 came from surviving recipient T cells and thymic progenitors.

Trimming pared 8 bases from V and 1 base from J, leaving 8 bases between. CDR1 and CDR2 (germline): MDHEN, SYDVKM. The CDR3 contains 13 residues. A library of TCRbeta sequences, prepared with unique molecular identifiers, was generated. TCRdb recomputed calls from the PCR reads with MiXCR, one row per CDR3 protein. The sample consists of roughly 200,000 distinct CDR3 sequences, about a tenth of them appearing once. The sequenced sample was PBMCs, obtained before TCRalphabeta/CD19-depleted stem cell transplant. This sequence originates from a child under two years old with acute myeloid leukemia, due to receive a stem cell transplant. The J gene is TRBJ2-2, the V gene TRBV28; D not resolved. CDR3 sequence (DNA): TGTGCCAGCCGGAAGGGGAACACCGGGGAGCTGTTTTTT. Translation: CASRKGNTGELFF. Looking up the rest from reference TRBV28 and TRBJ2-2 gives the full variable domain: DVKVTQSSRYLVKRTGEKVFLECVQDMDHENMFWYRQDPGLGLRLIYFSYDVKMKEKGDIPEGYSVSREKKERFSLILESASTNQTSMYLCASRKGNTGELFFGEGSRLTVL.